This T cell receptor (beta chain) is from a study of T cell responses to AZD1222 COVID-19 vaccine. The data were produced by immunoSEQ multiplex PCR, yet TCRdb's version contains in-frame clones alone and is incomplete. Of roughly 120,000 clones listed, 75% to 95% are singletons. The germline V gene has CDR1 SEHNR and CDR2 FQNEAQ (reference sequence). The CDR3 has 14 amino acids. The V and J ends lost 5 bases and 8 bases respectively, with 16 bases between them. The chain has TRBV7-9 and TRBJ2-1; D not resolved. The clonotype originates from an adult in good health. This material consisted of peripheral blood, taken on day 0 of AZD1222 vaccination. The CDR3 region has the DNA TGTGCCAGCAGCCCCATCGCCGAGGCCGATGAGCAGTTCTTC. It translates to CASSPIAEADEQFF.